This T cell receptor beta chain was found in a study of blood T cell repertoires in COVID-19 (dated by TCRdb to the early 2020s). About the investigation overall: Samples covering the acute and convalescent phases of COVID-19 were provided by collaborators in the United States, Italy and Spain. Where HLA class I and class II types were available, the types were taken from metadata supplied by the sample provider, not from assay-based typing. The repertoires were made available in a free public database intended to serve as a resource for research on the immune response to SARS-CoV-2. The samples were drawn from the first 160 participants of the ongoing ImmuneRACE study and from more than 1,000 subjects provided by 6 global collaborators. Nearly every sample came with metadata listing a de-identified subject ID, COVID-19 status, age in years and sex. The prospective study material was composed of cDNA or gDNA derived from T cells, B-cell-depleted T cells, or PBMCs. The dataset comprised deeply sampled blood TCRbeta repertoires from subjects exposed to, actively infected with, or recovered from COVID-19. What the authors observed across the whole study: How much clinical and demographic metadata was included differed by source and by participant, and the metadata was provided uncurated.

TCRbeta CDR3 regions were amplified from genomic DNA by means of the immunoSEQ Assay, a bias-controlled multiplex PCR. As for how the authors treated the data: Nucleated cell counts per sample were estimated from amplification of reference gene primers within the assay. To quantify the absolute abundance of each unique TCRbeta CDR3 rearrangement, sequence reads were collapsed and filtered. For each sample, productive Simpson clonality was calculated by taking the square root of Simpson's diversity index across productive rearrangements. TCRdb obtained this table from immuneACCESS and retained in-frame rearrangements with V and J assigned. These tables miss some clones; where compared with another copy, unresolved V genes account for less than half of the shortfall, and the remainder is unexplained. For V, J and clone size, that table is used; D and trimming come from the DNA. The sample includes around 87,000 clones, with about 75% observed a single time. The top ten clonotypes cover roughly 10% of the sample.

Notes on this clone: Its antigen specificity is not known. Base qualities are not at hand, and no much larger clone is one base apart.

The CDR3 runs 15 residues from the cysteine to the phenylalanine. Only the CDR3 region is kept as DNA, spanning 45 bases read in frame from base 1. V ends up 3 bases short and J 0 bases short, with an unmatched junction base count of 2. As encoded in the germline V gene (reference sequence), CDR1 is SGHKS while CDR2 is YYEKEE. Each collaborating institution followed its own protocols to collect whole blood in K2EDTA tubes. For TCRbeta analysis, collaborators shipped samples as frozen whole blood, isolated PBMCs, or DNA extracted from either of those sample types. The receptor was isolated from a woman over 75 with acute or convalescent COVID-19. Sequencing was performed on peripheral blood. The chain employs TRBV5-5 and TRBJ2-7, with 11 bases matching TRBD2. CDR3 protein: CASSWTSGHSYEQYF. The DNA sequence reads TGTGCCAGCAGCTGGACTAGCGGGCACTCCTACGAGCAGTACTTC.